A selection of T cell receptor beta chains follows, all from one sample in a study of blood T cells in healthy people across ages. One entry per CDR3 protein, called by TCRdb with MiXCR from the 5' RACE reads. Of more than 1.4 million distinct CDR3 sequences in the sample, about 43% were seen once. The sequenced material came from blood. The receptors shown here come from a woman under 30 in good health. CDR3s include the opening cysteine and the closing phenylalanine or tryptophan. A D gene is named only where the DNA matches it firmly. Size values are once, few and many counts, or a class for expanded clones, and some rows have none.

d_gene	v_gene	j_gene	abundance	CDR3nt	CDR3aa
TRBD2	TRBV30	TRBJ2-5	few	TGTGCCTGGAGAACTGTGGCGGGAGGCGAGCAGTACTTT	CAWRTVAGGEQYF
TRBD2	TRBV6-2/TRBV6-3	TRBJ2-1	NA	TGTGCCAGCAGTTACCTCAGACTAGCGAGTTCTTACAGTGAGCAGTTCTTC	CASSYLRLASSYSEQFF
NA	TRBV12-3/TRBV12-4	TRBJ1-5	NA	TGTGCCAGCAGCCTCACGACCCCGACTCATCAGCCCCAGCATTTT	CASSLTTPTHQPQHF
NA	TRBV6-5	TRBJ2-3	few	TGTGCCAGCAGTTACTCGGGGCAAAGCACAGATACGCAGTATTTT	CASSYSGQSTDTQYF
NA	TRBV25-1	TRBJ1-1	NA	TGTGCCAGCAGTGCGCCGTCTACGGCGGCCACTGAAGCTTTCTTT	CASSAPSTAATEAFF
NA	TRBV7-7	TRBJ2-2	NA	TGTGCCAGCAGCCCAAGCAGGGGTTCCGGGGAGCTGTTTTTT	CASSPSRGSGELFF
TRBD1	TRBV7-9	TRBJ1-1	few	TGTGCCAGCAGCCATGGGGACAGTTTGAACACTGAAGCTTTCTTT	CASSHGDSLNTEAFF
NA	TRBV7-6	TRBJ2-2	NA	TGTGCCAGCAGCCCGGGACTGTCGAACACCGGGGAGCTGTTTTTT	CASSPGLSNTGELFF
TRBD1	TRBV9	TRBJ1-2	NA	TGTGCCAGCAGCGTATCCGGGACAGTAAACTATGGCTACACCTTC	CASSVSGTVNYGYTF
TRBD2	TRBV12-5	TRBJ2-5	NA	TGTGCTAGTACACCTAGCGGACAAGAGACCCAGTACTTC	CASTPSGQETQYF
NA	TRBV20-1	TRBJ2-4	few	TGCAGTGTCCTCCCGGGGGGCGCATCCAAAAACATTCAGTACTTC	CSVLPGGASKNIQYF
NA	TRBV15	TRBJ1-1	NA	TGTGCCACCAGCAGAGTTGAGGTCGGGGAAACTGAAGCTTTCTTT	CATSRVEVGETEAFF
NA	TRBV27	TRBJ1-5	NA	TGTGCCAGCAGACTAATACGGCCCCAGCATTTT	CASRLIRPQHF
NA	TRBV27	TRBJ1-1	NA	TGTGCCAGCAGGTTTAGGGTTCGAGCTGAAGCTTTCTTT	CASRFRVRAEAFF
NA	TRBV29-1	TRBJ1-5	NA	TGCAGCGTTGCCATCGACAGGACGAGCAATCAGCCCCAGCATTTT	CSVAIDRTSNQPQHF
TRBD2	TRBV28	TRBJ2-1	NA	TGTGCCAGCATCTCTCCCGGGACTAGTCGGTGGGGGCAGTTCTTC	CASISPGTSRWGQFF
NA	TRBV25-1	TRBJ1-2	NA	TGTGCCAGCAGTATCGCGGCAGGGAAGGACTATGGCTACACCTTC	CASSIAAGKDYGYTF
TRBD1	TRBV5-1	TRBJ2-5	NA	TGCGCCAGCAGCCGAGGACAGGGGCCAGGCCAAGAGACCCAGTACTTC	CASSRGQGPGQETQYF
TRBD1	TRBV7-9	TRBJ1-1	NA	TGTGCCAGCAGCTTCGGGGACAGGGCGGGAAACACTGAAGCTTTCTTT	CASSFGDRAGNTEAFF
TRBD2	TRBV7-6	TRBJ2-5	NA	TGTGCCAGCAGTTCCCGGGGTAGCGGGGCCCAAGAGACCCAGTACTTC	CASSSRGSGAQETQYF
NA	TRBV12-3/TRBV12-4	TRBJ1-2	few	TGTGCCAGCAGTTTAGCGTCCTATATGGGGGGCTACACCTTC	CASSLASYMGGYTF
TRBD2	TRBV4-1	TRBJ2-3	NA	TGCGCCAGCAGCCAAGAGCGGGGGGGCCCAAATACGCAGTATTTT	CASSQERGGPNTQYF
NA	TRBV6-1	TRBJ2-1	NA	TGTGCCAGCAGGGCATCCTACAATGAGCAGTTCTTC	CASRASYNEQFF
NA	TRBV2	TRBJ2-3	few	TGTGCCAGCAGTGACCAAGGCTTCACAGATACGCAGTATTTT	CASSDQGFTDTQYF
NA	TRBV2	TRBJ1-5	NA	TGTGCCAGCAGTGGTTCAGGGATGGAGCCCCAGCATTTT	CASSGSGMEPQHF
TRBD1	TRBV6-1	TRBJ1-1	once	TGTGCCAGCAGGGGGTTACAGGGGCTGAACACTGAAGCTTTCTTT	CASRGLQGLNTEAFF
NA	TRBV20-1	TRBJ2-4	NA	TGCAGTGCCAGTGGGAGTGACGCTTGGGAAAACATTCAGTACTTC	CSASGSDAWENIQYF
NA	TRBV20-1	TRBJ2-3	NA	TGCAGTGCTAGTGAGGTCCAGAGGGGCACAGATACGCAGTATTTT	CSASEVQRGTDTQYF
NA	TRBV3-1	TRBJ2-4	NA	TGTGCCAGCAGCCAAGGTTGGGGGCTTCAGTACTTC	CASSQGWGLQYF
NA	TRBV7-2	TRBJ1-5	few	TGTGCCAGCAGCTTAGGAACAGGTACGAATCAGCCCCAGCATTTT	CASSLGTGTNQPQHF
NA	TRBV5-1	TRBJ2-2	NA	TGCGCCAGCAGTCGGGAAGTGGCCGCCGGGGAGCTGTTTTTT	CASSREVAAGELFF
NA	TRBV10-3	TRBJ2-7	few	TGTGCCATTGGGGGCGTTTCTTCCTACGAGCAGTACTTC	CAIGGVSSYEQYF
NA	TRBV20-1	TRBJ1-6	once	TGCAGTGCCCTTGACAGCTCCTATAATTCACCCCTCCACTTT	CSALDSSYNSPLHF
NA	TRBV6-1	TRBJ2-3	many	TGTGCCAGCAGTTCTGGGACCTTCACAGATACGCAGTATTTT	CASSSGTFTDTQYF
TRBD2	TRBV3-1	TRBJ2-1	NA	TGTGCCAGCAGCTATAATAGCGGGGATGAGCAGTTCTTC	CASSYNSGDEQFF
NA	TRBV11-2	TRBJ2-5	NA	TGTGCCAGCAGCCCCCCTCGCGTGGAGCAGTACTTC	CASSPPRVEQYF
NA	TRBV12-5	TRBJ2-5	NA	TGTGCTAGTGGTTCAGGGACCTACAATGAGCAGTACTTC	CASGSGTYNEQYF
TRBD1	TRBV12-3/TRBV12-4	TRBJ2-7	NA	TGTGCCAGCAGTTTCCGGACAGGGTTCTCCTACGAGCAGTACTTC	CASSFRTGFSYEQYF
NA	TRBV7-3	TRBJ2-1	few	TGTGCCAGCAGCTTATCAGCGGAGAAAAATGAGCAGTTCTTC	CASSLSAEKNEQFF
NA	TRBV10-3	TRBJ2-1	many	TGTGCCATCAGTGAGTCTGGGTGGAATGAGCAGTTCTTC	CAISESGWNEQFF
TRBD1	TRBV25-1	TRBJ1-2	NA	TGTGCCAGCAGTGAGACAGGGCTGGGCTACACCTTC	CASSETGLGYTF
NA	TRBV6-5	TRBJ2-7	NA	TGTGCCAGCAGTTACTTCCCTCCCTCCTCCTACGAGCAGTACTTC	CASSYFPPSSYEQYF
TRBD1	TRBV27	TRBJ2-4	NA	TGTGCCAGCAGTCCCGAGGGGGCGCCTTTAGTAAAGCAGTACTTC	CASSPEGAPLVKQYF
NA	TRBV6-5	TRBJ2-1	few	TGTGCCAGCAGTTACTATAGTGCTAGCTTAGGGGACTCCTACAATGAGCAGTTCTTC	CASSYYSASLGDSYNEQFF
NA	TRBV10-3	TRBJ2-6	NA	TGTGCCATCAGTGAGTCGAGGAGGGGCGCATCTGGGGCCAACGTCCTGACTTTC	CAISESRRGASGANVLTF
TRBD1	TRBV9	TRBJ1-6	NA	TGTGCCAGCACAGGACAGGGGATTTCGTTGGATAATTCACCCCTCCACTTT	CASTGQGISLDNSPLHF
TRBD1	TRBV5-1	TRBJ2-3	NA	TGCGCCAGCCGATCTGGGGACAGGGTGACAGATACGCAGTATTTT	CASRSGDRVTDTQYF
NA	TRBV30	TRBJ1-4	few	TGTGCCTGGAGTTTAGGGGAAGATGAAAAACTGTTTTTT	CAWSLGEDEKLFF
NA	TRBV20-1	TRBJ2-2	NA	TGCAGTGCTAGAGCCAAGAACACCGGGGAGCTGTTTTTT	CSARAKNTGELFF
NA	TRBV28	TRBJ1-5	NA	TGTGCCAGCAGCTATACGACGGGTCAAAGGCCCCAGCATTTT	CASSYTTGQRPQHF
TRBD2	TRBV13	TRBJ2-7	NA	TGTGCCAGCAGCATAGGACTAGCGGGGGGTGATTACGAGCAGTACTTC	CASSIGLAGGDYEQYF
NA	TRBV4-1	TRBJ2-7	NA	TGCGCCAGCAGCGTACTAGGGAACCAGGGGTCCTACGAGCAGTACTTC	CASSVLGNQGSYEQYF
NA	TRBV25-1	TRBJ1-4	NA	TGTGCCAGCAGTGAGACCCGGACCCCTAATGAAAAACTGTTTTTT	CASSETRTPNEKLFF
NA	TRBV7-8	TRBJ1-2	NA	TGTGCCAGCAGCTTAGCGGGCGTCGGTCCTCCCTCCGGCTACACCTTC	CASSLAGVGPPSGYTF
NA	TRBV6-1	TRBJ2-7	NA	TGTGCCAGCAGTGGGGAGACAGGAATCAGGGGCGAGCAGTACTTC	CASSGETGIRGEQYF
NA	TRBV6-5	TRBJ2-5	NA	TGTGCCAGCAGTTCGCAGGTCCGCCGGGAGACCCAGTACTTC	CASSSQVRRETQYF
NA	TRBV20-1	TRBJ2-7	NA	TGCAGTGCTCGCAGGGCTACCGTCCACGAGCAGTACTTC	CSARRATVHEQYF